The clone carrying this T cell receptor (beta chain) was counted only a few times. Its specificity is not known. This sample stems from a study of beta chain features in type 1 diabetes. Overall study findings and caveats: TCRB CDR3s were moderately but significantly shorter in Type 1 diabetes patients in all four CD4+ subsets.

All of the isolated RNA was reverse transcribed, so expressed TCRB transcripts were sequenced. Sequenced by immunoSEQ multiplex PCR; TCRdb stores in-frame clones only, minus some. This table holds 640,000 or so clones, about an eighth found once. The CDR3 sequence is 13 residues long. From germline, CDR1 is GTSNPN and CDR2 SVGIG (reference sequence). The germline V and J ends were trimmed by 2 bases and 6 bases, with 14 bases remaining between them. Heparinised blood was drawn once per donor, averaging approximately 100 mL. The receptor was isolated from a man aged 18 to 30 with type 1 diabetes. The sample comprised naive CD4+ T cells from blood. The J gene is TRBJ2-7, the V gene TRBV30; perhaps D is TRBD1 or TRBD2 (5 bases each). The CDR3: CAWSRGDGLEQYF. DNA for the CDR3: TGTGCCTGGAGTAGAGGGGACGGGCTCGAGCAGTACTTC.